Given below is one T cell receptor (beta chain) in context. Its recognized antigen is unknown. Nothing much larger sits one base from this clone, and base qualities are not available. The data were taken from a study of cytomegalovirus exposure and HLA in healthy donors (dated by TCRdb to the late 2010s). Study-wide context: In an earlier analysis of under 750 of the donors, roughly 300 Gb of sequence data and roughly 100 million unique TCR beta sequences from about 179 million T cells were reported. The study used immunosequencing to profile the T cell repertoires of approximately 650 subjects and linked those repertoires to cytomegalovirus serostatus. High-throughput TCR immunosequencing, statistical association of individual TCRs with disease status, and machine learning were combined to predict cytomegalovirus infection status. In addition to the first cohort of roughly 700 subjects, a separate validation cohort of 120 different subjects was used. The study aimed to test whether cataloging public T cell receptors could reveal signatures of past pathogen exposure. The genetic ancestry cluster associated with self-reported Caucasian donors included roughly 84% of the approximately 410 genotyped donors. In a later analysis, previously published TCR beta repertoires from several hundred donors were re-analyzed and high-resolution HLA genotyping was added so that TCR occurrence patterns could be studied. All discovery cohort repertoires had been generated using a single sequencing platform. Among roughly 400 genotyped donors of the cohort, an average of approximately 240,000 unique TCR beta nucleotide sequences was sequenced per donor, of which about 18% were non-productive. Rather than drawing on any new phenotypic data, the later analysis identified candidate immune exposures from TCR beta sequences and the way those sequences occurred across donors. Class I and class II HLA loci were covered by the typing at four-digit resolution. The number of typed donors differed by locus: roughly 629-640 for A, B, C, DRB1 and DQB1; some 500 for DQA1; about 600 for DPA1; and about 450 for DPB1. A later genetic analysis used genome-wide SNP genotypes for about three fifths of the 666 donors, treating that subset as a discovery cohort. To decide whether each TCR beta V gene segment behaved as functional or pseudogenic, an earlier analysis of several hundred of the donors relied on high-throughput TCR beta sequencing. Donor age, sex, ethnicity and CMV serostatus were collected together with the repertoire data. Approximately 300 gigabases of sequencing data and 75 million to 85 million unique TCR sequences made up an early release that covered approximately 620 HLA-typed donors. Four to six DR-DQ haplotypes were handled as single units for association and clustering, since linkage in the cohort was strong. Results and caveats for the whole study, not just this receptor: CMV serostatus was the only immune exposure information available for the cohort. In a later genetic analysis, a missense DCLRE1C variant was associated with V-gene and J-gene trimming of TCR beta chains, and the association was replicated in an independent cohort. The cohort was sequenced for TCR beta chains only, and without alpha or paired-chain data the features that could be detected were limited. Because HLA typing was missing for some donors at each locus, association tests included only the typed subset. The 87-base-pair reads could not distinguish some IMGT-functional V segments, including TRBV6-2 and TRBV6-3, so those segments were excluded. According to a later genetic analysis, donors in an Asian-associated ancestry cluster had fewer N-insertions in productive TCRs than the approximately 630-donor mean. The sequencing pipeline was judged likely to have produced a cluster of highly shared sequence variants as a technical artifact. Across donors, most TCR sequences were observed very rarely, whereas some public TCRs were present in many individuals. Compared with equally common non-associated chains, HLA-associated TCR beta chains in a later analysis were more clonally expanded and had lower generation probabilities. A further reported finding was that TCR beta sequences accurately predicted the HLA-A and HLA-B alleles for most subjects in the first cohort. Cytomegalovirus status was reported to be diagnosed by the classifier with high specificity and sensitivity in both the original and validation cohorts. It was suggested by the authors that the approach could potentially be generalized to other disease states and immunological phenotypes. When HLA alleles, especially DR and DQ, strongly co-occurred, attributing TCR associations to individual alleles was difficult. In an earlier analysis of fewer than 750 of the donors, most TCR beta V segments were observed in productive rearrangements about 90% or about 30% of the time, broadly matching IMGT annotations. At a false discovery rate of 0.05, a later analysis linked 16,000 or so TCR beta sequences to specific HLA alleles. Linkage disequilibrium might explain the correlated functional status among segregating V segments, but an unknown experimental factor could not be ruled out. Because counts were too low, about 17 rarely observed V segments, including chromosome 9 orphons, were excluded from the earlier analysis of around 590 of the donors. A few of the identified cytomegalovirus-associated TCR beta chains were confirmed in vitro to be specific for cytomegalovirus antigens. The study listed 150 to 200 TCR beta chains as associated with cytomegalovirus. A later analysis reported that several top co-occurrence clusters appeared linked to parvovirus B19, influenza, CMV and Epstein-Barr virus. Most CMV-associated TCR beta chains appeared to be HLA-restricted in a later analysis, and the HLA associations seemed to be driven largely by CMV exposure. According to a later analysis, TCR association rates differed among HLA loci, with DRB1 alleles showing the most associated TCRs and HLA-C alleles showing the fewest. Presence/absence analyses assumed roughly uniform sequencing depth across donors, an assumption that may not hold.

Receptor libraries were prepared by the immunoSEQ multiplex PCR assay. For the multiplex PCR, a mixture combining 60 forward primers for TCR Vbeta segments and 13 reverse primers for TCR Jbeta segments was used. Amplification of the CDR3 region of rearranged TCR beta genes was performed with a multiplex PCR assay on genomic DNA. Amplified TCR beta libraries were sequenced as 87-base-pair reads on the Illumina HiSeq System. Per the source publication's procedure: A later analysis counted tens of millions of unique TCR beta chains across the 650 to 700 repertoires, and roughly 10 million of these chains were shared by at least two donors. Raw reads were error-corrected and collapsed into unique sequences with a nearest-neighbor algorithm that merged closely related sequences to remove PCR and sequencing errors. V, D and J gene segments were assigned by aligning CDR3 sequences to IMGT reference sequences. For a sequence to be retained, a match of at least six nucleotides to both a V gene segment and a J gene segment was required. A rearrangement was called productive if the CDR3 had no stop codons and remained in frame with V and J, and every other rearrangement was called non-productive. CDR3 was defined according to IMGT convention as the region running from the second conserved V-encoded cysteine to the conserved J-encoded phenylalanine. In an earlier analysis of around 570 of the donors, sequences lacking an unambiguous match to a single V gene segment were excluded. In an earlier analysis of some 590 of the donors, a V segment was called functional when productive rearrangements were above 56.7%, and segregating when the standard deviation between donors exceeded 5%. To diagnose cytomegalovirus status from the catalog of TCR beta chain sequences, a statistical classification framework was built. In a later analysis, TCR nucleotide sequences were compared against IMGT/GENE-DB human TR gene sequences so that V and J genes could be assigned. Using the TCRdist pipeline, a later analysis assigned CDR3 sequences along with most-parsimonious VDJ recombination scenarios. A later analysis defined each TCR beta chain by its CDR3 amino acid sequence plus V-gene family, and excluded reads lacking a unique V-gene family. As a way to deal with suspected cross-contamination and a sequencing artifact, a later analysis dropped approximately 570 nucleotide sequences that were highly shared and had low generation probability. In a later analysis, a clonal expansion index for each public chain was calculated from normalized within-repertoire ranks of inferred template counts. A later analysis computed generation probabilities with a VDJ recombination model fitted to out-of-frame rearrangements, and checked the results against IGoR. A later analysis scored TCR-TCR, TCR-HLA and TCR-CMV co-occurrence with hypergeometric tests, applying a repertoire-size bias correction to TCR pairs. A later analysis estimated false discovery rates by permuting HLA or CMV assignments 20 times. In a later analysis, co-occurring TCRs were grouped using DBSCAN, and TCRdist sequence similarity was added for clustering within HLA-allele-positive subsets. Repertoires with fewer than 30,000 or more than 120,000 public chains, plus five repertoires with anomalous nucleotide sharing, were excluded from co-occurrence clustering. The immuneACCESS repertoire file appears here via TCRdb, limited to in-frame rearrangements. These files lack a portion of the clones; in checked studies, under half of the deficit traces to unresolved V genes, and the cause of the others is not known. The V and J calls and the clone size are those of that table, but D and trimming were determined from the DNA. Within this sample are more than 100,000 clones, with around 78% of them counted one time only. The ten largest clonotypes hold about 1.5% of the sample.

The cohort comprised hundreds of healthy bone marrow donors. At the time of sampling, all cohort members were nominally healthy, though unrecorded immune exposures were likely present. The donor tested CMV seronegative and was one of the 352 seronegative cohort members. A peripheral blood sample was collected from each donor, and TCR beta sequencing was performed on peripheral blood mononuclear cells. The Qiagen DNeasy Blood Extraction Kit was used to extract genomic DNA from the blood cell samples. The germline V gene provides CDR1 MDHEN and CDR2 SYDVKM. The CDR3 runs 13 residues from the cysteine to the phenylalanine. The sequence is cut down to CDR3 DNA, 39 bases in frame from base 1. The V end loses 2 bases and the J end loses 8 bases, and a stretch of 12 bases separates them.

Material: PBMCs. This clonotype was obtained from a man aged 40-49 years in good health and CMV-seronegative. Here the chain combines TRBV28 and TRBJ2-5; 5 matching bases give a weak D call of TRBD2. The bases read TGTGCCAGCAGTTTAGTTGGCCGGGGTACCCAGTACTTC. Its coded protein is CASSLVGRGTQYF.